This T cell receptor beta chain was captured in a study of blood T cells in healthy people across ages. General study results and limits: The recorded TCR beta diversity per million T cells decreased in a roughly linear manner with age.

V was cut by 0 bases and J by 1 base, with 7 bases left in between. Germline loops: CDR1 SGHDN, CDR2 FVKESK. The CDR3 runs 15 residues. With a J-beta primer mix and a sample-barcoded 5' primer, a second PCR ran about 7 to 12 cycles. CDR3-containing paired-end reads numbering at least 2.5 million came from each sample. Via MiXCR, TCRdb re-called the 5' RACE reads, giving one row per CDR3 protein. The sample includes 710,000 or so distinct CDR3 sequences, 22% of them seen just once. Each sample gave at least 6.5 million isolated PBMCs. This clonotype was seen many times. The antigen is unknown. The rearrangement uses TRBV14 and TRBJ2-4, with a possible D match to TRBD1 (6 bases). The material sequenced was blood. This sequence was found in a man between 65 and 80 years old in good health. The CDR3 coding sequence is TGTGCCAGCAGCCAAGAGGGGGCTGCCAAAAACATTCAGTACTTC. It codes for CASSQEGAAKNIQYF.